The T cell receptor beta chain under discussion was sequenced for a study of post-analysis software for immune sequencing data. About the study: As for disease course, relapsing-remitting, secondary progressive and progressive-relapsing multiple sclerosis were all included.

Findings and limits, study-wide: Significantly lower normalized Chao1 diversity was found in patients with multiple sclerosis relative to controls.

Unique-molecular-identifier-tagged TCR beta cDNA libraries were used. Researchers reported around 510,000 cDNA molecules coming from roughly 1 to 10 million T cells. TCRdb reprocessed the PCR reads with MiXCR, giving one entry per CDR3 protein. The data contain about 540,000 distinct CDR3 sequences, about a third of them singletons. Concerning this clonotype itself: Its antigen is not identified.

This TCR derives from a girl aged 2 to 17 with multiple sclerosis. Source material: blood.

The CDR3 is CASSYQGIREKLFF. The CDR3 DNA follows: TGTGCCAGCAGTTATCAGGGGATACGGGAAAAACTGTTTTTT. The chain joins TRBV6-5 to TRBJ1-4, with D possibly matching TRBD1 (6 bases). V dropped 3 bases and J dropped 8 bases, with 13 bases sitting between them. The germline V gene has CDR1 MNHEY and CDR2 SVGAGI. The CDR3 has 14 amino acids.